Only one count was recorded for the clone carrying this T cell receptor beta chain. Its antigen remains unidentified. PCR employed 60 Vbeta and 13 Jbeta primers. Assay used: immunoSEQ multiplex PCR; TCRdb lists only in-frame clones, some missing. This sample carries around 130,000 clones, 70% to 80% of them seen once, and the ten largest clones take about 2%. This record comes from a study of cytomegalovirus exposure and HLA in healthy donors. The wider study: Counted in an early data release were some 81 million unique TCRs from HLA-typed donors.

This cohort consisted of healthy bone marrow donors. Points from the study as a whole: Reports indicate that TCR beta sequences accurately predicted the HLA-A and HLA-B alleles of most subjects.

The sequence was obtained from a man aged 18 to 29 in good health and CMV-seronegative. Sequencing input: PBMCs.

The DNA for the CDR3 is TGTGCCAGCAGCTTAGAGGAGTGGACTAGCGGCTCCAGCACCGGGGAGCTGTTTTTT. Protein product: CASSLEEWTSGSSTGELFF. The chain recombines TRBV11-3 with TRBJ2-2; 10 bases map to TRBD2. The CDR3 has 19 amino acids. J lost 4 bases, V lost 0 bases, and 11 bases had no gene match. Germline assignment: CDR1 SGHNT and CDR2 YENEEA.